This T cell receptor (beta chain) was recovered during a study of shared clonotypes between healthy human individuals. Points from the study as a whole: The donor pool, a small one, limited the genetic and exposure-history diversity represented. Some clonotypes were shared by all four sorted-subset donors, while others were not shared. The non-shared ones had lower generation probabilities than the shared ones.

The study drew all its donors from Caucasian adults living in Nashville, Tennessee. Naive CD4+ cells were CD45RA-selected; the remaining cells were memory. Note on this clone: Its target is not known.

Sequencing was performed with immunoSEQ multiplex PCR; in TCRdb, only in-frame clones are kept and a portion is missing. The repertoire holds roughly 2 million clones, with 95% as singletons. The CDR3 sequence is 14 residues long. CDR1 and CDR2 (germline): KGHSH, LQKENI. V was shortened by 0 bases and J by 2 bases, with 8 bases between the two germline ends. The chain combines TRBV18 with TRBJ2-7; the D is unclear. The source is a man aged 18 to 29 in good health. The sample taken for sequencing was naive CD4+ T cells sorted from blood. Documented subset: CD45RA+ positively selected. In DNA form, the CDR3 reads TGTGCCAGCTCACCACCGTTCCGACCCTACGAGCAGTACTTC. Translating gives CASSPPFRPYEQYF.